This T cell receptor (beta chain) was recorded in a study of CD8+CD57+ T cells in acquired aplastic anemia. About the study: The average for DNA from sorted CD4+ and CD8+ cells was 3.2 ug.

CDR1 is MNHEY and CDR2 is SVGAGI in the germline V gene. There are 14 residues in the CDR3. Study outcomes and limitations: Between patients and controls, 25 to 30 CD8+ CDR3 sequences were found in common.

For sequencing, patients were chosen who had shown expansion of CD8+CD57+ cells by flow cytometry. The enrolled patients all had severe acquired aplastic anemia. A word on this clonotype: Its antigen is unidentified. An end of the junction differs from the germline gene, which may be a read error.

Profiling that covered TCR beta VDJ and CDR3 relied on genomic DNA as its template. One entry per CDR3 protein results from TCRdb running MiXCR on the reads. The repertoire holds 150,000 to 200,000 distinct CDR3 sequences, with about two thirds as singletons. Sequencing was carried out using sorted CD4+, CD8+, or CD8+CD57+ T cells (not recorded which) from PBMCs. The source of this sequence is a human donor with aplastic anemia. The chain joins TRBV6-5 to TRBJ2-3, with a weak D call TRBD1 (6 bases). For the CDR3, the DNA is TGTGCCAGCAGAAGGGCAGGGGCCACGGATACGCAGTACTTT. Translated, it gives CASRRAGATDTQYF.